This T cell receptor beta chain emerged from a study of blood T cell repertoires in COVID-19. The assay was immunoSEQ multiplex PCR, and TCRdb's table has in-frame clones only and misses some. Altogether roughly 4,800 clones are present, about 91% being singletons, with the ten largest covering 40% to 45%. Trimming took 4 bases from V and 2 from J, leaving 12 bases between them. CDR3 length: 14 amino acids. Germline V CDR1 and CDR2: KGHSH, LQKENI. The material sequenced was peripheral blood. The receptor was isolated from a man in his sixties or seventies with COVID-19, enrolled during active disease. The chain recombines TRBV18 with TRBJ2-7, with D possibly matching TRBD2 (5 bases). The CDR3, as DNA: TGTGCCAGCTCACTAGGGAGCGGTACCTACGAGCAGTACTTC. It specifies CASSLGSGTYEQYF.